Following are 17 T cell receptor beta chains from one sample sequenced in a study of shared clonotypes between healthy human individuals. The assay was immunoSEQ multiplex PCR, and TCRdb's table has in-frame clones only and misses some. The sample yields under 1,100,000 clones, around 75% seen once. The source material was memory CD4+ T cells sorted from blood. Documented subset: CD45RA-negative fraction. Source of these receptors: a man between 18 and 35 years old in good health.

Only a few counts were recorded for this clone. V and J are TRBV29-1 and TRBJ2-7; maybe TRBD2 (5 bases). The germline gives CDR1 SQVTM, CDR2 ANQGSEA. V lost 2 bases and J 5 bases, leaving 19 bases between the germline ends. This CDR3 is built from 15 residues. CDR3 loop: CSVESPRLGRDEQYF. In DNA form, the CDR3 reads TGCAGCGTTGAATCTCCCCGGCTAGGGAGAGACGAGCAGTACTTC.

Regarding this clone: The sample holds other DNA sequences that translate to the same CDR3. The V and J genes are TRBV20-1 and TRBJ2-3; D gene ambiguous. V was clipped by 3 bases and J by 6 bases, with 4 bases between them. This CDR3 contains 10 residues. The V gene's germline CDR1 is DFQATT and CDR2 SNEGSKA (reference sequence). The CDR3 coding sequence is TGCAGTGCTAGTGCCGATACGCAGTATTTT. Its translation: CSASADTQYF.

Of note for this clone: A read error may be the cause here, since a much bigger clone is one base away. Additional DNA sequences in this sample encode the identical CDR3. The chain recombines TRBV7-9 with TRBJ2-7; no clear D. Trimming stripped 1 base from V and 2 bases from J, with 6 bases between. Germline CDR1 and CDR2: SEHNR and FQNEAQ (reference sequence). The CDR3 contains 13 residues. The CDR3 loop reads CASSLGGTYEQYF. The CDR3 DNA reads TGTGCCAGCAGCTTAGGGGGTACCTACGAGCAGTACTTC.

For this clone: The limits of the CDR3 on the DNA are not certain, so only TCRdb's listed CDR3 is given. CDR3 amino acids: CASSKWGQGAGANVLTF. The V call is TRBV21-1, the J call TRBJ2-6; the DNA was not used to check the table's D call, TRBD1. TRBV21-1 is listed as a pseudogene. The CDR3 totals 17 residues, both ends included.

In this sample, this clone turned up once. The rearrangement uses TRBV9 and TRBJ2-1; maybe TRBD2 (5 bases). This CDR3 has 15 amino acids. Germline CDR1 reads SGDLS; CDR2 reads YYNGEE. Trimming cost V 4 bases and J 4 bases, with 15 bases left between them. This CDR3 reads CASSPQTGLYNEQFF. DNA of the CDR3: TGTGCCAGCAGCCCCCAAACCGGACTTTACAATGAGCAGTTCTTC.

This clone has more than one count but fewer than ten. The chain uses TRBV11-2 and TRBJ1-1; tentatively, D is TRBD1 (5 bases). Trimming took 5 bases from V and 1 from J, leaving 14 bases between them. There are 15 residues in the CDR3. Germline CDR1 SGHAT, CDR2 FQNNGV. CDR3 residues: CASSPGGAQNTEAFF. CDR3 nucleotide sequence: TGTGCCAGCAGCCCCGGAGGGGCTCAGAACACTGAAGCTTTCTTT.

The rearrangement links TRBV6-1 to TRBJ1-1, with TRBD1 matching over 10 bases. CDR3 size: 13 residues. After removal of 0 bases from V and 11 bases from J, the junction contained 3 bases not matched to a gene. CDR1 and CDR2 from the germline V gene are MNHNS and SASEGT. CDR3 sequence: CASSEAGTGAAFF. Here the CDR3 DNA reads TGTGCCAGCAGTGAAGCAGGGACAGGGGCCGCTTTCTTT.

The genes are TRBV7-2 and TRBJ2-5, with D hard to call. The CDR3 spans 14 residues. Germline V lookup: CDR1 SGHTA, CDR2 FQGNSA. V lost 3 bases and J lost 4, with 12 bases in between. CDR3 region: CASSFNPGSETQYF. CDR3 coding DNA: TGTGCCAGCAGCTTCAACCCCGGTTCAGAGACCCAGTACTTC.

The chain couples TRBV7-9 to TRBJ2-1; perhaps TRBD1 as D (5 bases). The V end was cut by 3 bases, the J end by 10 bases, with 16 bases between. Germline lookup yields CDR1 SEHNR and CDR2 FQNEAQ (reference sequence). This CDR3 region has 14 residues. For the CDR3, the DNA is TGTGCCAGCAGCTTCAGGGAAAGGATCTCAGAGCAGTTCTTC. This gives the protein CASSFRERISEQFF.

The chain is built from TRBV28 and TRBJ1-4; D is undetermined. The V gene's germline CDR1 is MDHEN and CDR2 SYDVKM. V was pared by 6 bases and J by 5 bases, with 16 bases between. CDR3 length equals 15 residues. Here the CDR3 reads CASSPVEGDNEKLFF. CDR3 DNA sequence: TGTGCCAGCAGCCCCGTGGAGGGAGACAATGAAAAACTGTTTTTT.

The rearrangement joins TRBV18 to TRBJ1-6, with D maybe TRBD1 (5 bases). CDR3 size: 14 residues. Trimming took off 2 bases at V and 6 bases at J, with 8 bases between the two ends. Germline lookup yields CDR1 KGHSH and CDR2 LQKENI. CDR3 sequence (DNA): TGTGCCAGCTCACCAGACCAGGGTAATTCACCCCTCCACTTT. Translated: CASSPDQGNSPLHF. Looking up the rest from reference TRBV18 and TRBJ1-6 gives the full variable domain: NAGVMQNPRHLVRRRGQEARLRCSPMKGHSHVYWYRQLPEEGLKFMVYLQKENIIDESGMPKERFSAEFPKEGPSILRIQQVVRGDSAAYFCASSPDQGNSPLHFGNGTRLTVT.

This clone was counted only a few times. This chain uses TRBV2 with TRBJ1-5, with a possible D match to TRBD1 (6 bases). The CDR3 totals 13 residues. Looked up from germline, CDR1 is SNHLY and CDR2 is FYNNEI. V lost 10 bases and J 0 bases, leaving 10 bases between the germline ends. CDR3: CATGTLSNQPQHF. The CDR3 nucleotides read TGTGCCACCGGGACACTTAGCAATCAGCCCCAGCATTTT.

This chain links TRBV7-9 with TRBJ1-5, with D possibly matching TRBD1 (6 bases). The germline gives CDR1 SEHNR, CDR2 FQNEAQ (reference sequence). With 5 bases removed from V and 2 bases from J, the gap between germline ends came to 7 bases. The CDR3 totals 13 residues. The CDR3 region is CASSEGGNQPQHF. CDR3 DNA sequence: TGTGCCAGCAGCGAGGGGGGCAATCAGCCCCAGCATTTT.

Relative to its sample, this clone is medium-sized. The chain's CDR3 is CASRVHVSNQPQHF. Here the CDR3 DNA reads TGTGCCAGCAGGGTCCACGTTAGCAATCAGCCCCAGCATTTT. V gene TRBV6-1 combines with J gene TRBJ1-5; D ambiguous. CDR3 length equals 14 residues. The germline CDR1 and CDR2 sequences are MNHNS and SASEGT. The V end was cut by 6 bases, the J end by 0 bases, with 9 bases between.

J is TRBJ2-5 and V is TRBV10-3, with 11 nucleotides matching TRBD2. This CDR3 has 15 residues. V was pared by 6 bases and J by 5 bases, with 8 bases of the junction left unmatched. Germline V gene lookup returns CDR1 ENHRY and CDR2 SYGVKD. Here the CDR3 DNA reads TGTGCCATCAGGGGCGGGACTAGCGGCAGGGAGACCCAGTACTTC. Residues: CAIRGGTSGRETQYF.

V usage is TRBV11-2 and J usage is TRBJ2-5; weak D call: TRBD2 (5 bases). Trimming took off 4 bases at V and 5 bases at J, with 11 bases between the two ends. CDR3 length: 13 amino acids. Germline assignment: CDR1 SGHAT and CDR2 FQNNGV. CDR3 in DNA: TGTGCCAGCAGCTACGGGGATTTGGAGACCCAGTACTTC. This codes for CASSYGDLETQYF.

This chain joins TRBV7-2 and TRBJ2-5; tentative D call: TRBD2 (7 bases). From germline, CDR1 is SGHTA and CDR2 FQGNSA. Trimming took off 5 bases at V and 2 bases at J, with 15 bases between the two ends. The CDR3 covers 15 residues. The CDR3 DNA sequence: TGTGCCAGCAGCGAGGGGGGGACATTACAAGAGACCCAGTACTTC. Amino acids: CASSEGGTLQETQYF.